This TCR beta chain came from a study of shared clonotypes between healthy human individuals. At the level of the study: The study enrolled a couple of women and a few men aged 18 to 49. Study-wide findings and caveats: Generation of non-shared clonotypes was less probable than generation of clonotypes shared by all four donors.

Turning to this clone: Its antigen remains unidentified.

Replicate sorted-subset PCRs were loaded with roughly 190 ng DNA, roughly 33,000 T cell genomes. Repertoires were generated with immunoSEQ multiplex PCR, while TCRdb's copy carries only in-frame clones and drops some. Counted here are 400,000 to 600,000 clones, about 96% occurring once; the ten biggest clones make up 0.05% to 0.07%. The germline V and J ends were trimmed by 3 bases and 3 bases, with 8 bases remaining between them. This CDR3 has 13 amino acids. The V gene's germline CDR1 is SGHTA and CDR2 FQGNSA. Sequenced: naive CD4+ T cells sorted from blood. The sample's subset: CD45RA+ positively selected. The chain links TRBV7-2 to TRBJ2-5; no definite D call. The source is a woman in her twenties or thirties in good health. CDR3 nucleotide sequence: TGTGCCAGCAGCTTTCGGAAAGAAGAGACCCAGTACTTC. Encoded protein: CASSFRKEETQYF.